This T cell receptor beta chain was profiled in a study of T cell responses to AZD1222 COVID-19 vaccine listed by TCRdb under 2021. Background on the whole study: AZD1222 recipients with second doses at about 4 weeks or about 12 weeks were pooled, because spike-specific TCR depth and breadth did not differ between schedules. TCR sequencing was performed for more than 230 trial participants, of whom roughly 200 were given two doses of AZD1222 and about 25 were given two doses of MenACWY control vaccine. Enrollment into the trials was organized by age into subgroups of 18-55, 56-69 and 70-plus years, and those subgroups contained about 160, 30 and 59 TCR-sequenced participants, respectively. General study outcomes and caveats: Spike-specific TCR breadth and depth rose significantly after two AZD1222 doses compared with day 0 and with MenACWY recipients. Conclusions about previously exposed vaccinees are limited because only five to seven AZD1222 recipients were SARS-CoV-2 seropositive at baseline. Most participants were white British and females outnumbered males, and the authors suggested that clonal diversity may have been underestimated. Vaccine-associated CD4 TCRs spanned the whole spike protein, with dominant responses in regions 160-218 and 743-854. No day 14 peak-response samples were available, so repertoires were characterized only after the peak T cell response. The 56-69-year group was small, and its depth increase did not reach significance, likely because of low power. Reportedly, almost half of the unique spike-specific TCRs recognized epitopes lying outside the regions that are mutated in the B.1.351 and B.1.1.7 variants.

The time point label of this sample denotes: baseline before first vaccination. Samples from vaccinated people were obtained from the UK trials COV001 and COV002, which included a single-blind randomized controlled phase 2/3 trial of AZD1222 (ChAdOx1 nCoV-19) in healthy adults. For TCRbeta chain sequencing, PBMC samples were collected from trial participants at day 0 and at day 28 after the second dose. As concerns this clone: Its recognized antigen is unknown. No base quality values were provided; no much bigger clone lies one nucleotide off.

The CDR3 regions of human TCRbeta chains were subjected to immunosequencing. Per the source publication's procedure: TCRs in the repertoires were compared against a reference library of SARS-CoV-2-specific TCRs that had been generated with the MIRA antigen-specificity platform. Breadth was defined as the fraction of unique TCRs that were SARS-CoV-2-associated, and depth was defined as the fraction of total T cells that were SARS-CoV-2-associated. Each spike-specific TCR was assigned to its reactive spike region and to a CD4 or CD8 class using the MIRA data. Log10-transformed breadth and depth values were compared by one-way ANOVA with Sidak's multiple comparisons tests. TCRdb holds this immuneACCESS table with in-frame rearrangements only. Some clones are missing; in checked studies, unresolved V genes explain under half, and the rest has no known cause. That table is the source of V, J and clone size, and D and trimming were worked out from the DNA. The sample table lists 100,000 or so clones, more than 75% of them with a count of one. The ten largest account for roughly 2.6% of the sample.

Here the sequenced sample was peripheral blood, taken on day 0 of AZD1222 vaccination. The TCR was taken from an adult in good health.

The nucleotide sequence reads as follows: TGTGCCAGCAGCTGGGGACTTTCAGGCTACGAGCAGTACTTC. Translation gives CASSWGLSGYEQYF. The V and J segments used are TRBV5-5 and TRBJ2-7; TRBD2 might be the D gene, on 6 matching bases. The CDR3 spans 14 residues, from the cysteine through the phenylalanine. CDR3 DNA only is kept here, 42 bases in frame from base 1. At the junction V is shortened by 3 bases and J by 3 bases, with 13 bases in between. CDR1 and CDR2 are read off the germline V gene (reference sequence) as SGHKS and YYEKEE.